Below are 22 T cell receptor beta chains sequenced from a single sample in a study of control samples from healthy donors and cancer patients. The data were produced by immunoSEQ multiplex PCR, yet TCRdb's version contains in-frame clones alone and is incomplete. The profile covers around 59,000 clones, with roughly 90% appearing a single time and roughly 1.5% taken by the ten largest. Material for sequencing was PBMCs. Receptors originate from a man in his forties with colorectal cancer.

The chain joins TRBV7-3 to TRBJ1-2; D perhaps matches TRBD1 (5 bases). The CDR3 runs 17 residues. The V gene's germline CDR1 is SGHTA and CDR2 FQGTGA. V was cut by 2 bases and J by 2 bases, with 18 bases left in between. The CDR3 DNA sequence: TGTGCCAGCAGCTTAGGGACTCCGGGGAGAGGAAACTATGGCTACACCTTC. Protein product: CASSLGTPGRGNYGYTF.

The rearrangement links TRBV7-2 to TRBJ2-3; D gene ambiguous. The CDR3 covers 14 residues. In germline, CDR1 is SGHTA, CDR2 FQGNSA. Trimming took 2 bases from V and 6 from J, leaving 12 bases between them. CDR3 nucleotides: TGTGCCAGCAGCTTACCGGCCCCCGGTGATACGCAGTATTTT. This encodes CASSLPAPGDTQYF.

The V call is TRBV5-4, the J call TRBJ2-5; 11 bases are shared with TRBD2. The CDR3 runs to 15 residues. J gave up 1 base and V 4 bases, and 3 bases lay outside the gene matches. Germline CDR1 SGHNT, CDR2 YYREEE (reference sequence). The CDR3 DNA follows: TGTGCCAGCAGCCCTAGCGGGGGGCTCCAAGAGACCCAGTACTTC. Translation gives CASSPSGGLQETQYF.

This CDR3 is CASSLGGGGNYEQYF. In nucleotides, the CDR3 is TGCGCCAGCAGCTTGGGAGGGGGCGGAAACTACGAGCAGTACTTC. The chain carries TRBV5-1 and TRBJ2-7, with 7 nucleotides matching TRBD1. This CDR3 is built from 15 residues. V shed 0 bases, J shed 3 bases, and the junction held 6 bases outside the gene matches. Germline CDR1 SGHRS, CDR2 YFSETQ.

J is TRBJ1-1 and V is TRBV11-3; possible D gene TRBD1, 5 bases. Trimming stripped 0 bases from V and 9 bases from J, with 14 bases between. The germline CDR1 and CDR2 sequences are SGHNT and YENEEA. The CDR3 extends over 14 amino acids. CDR3 sequence: CASSLDFVAGKAFF. In DNA, the CDR3 is TGTGCCAGCAGCTTAGACTTCGTGGCAGGGAAAGCTTTCTTT.

The rearrangement links TRBV6-5 to TRBJ2-1; 9 nucleotides line up with TRBD1. Trimming took 5 bases from V and 6 from J; bases not matched to a gene: 5. Germline V gives CDR1 MNHEY, CDR2 SVGAGI. The CDR3 covers 14 residues. CDR3 loop: CASSPPTGGNEQFF. The CDR3 DNA sequence: TGTGCCAGCAGTCCCCCGACAGGGGGCAATGAGCAGTTCTTC.

The V call is TRBV27, the J call TRBJ2-5; D may correspond to TRBD1 or TRBD2 (6 bases each). The CDR3 loop spans 19 amino acids. The V end was cut by 5 bases, the J end by 7 bases, with 32 bases between. Germline CDR1 MNHEY, CDR2 SMNVEV (reference sequence). The CDR3, as DNA: TGTGCCAGCAGTGTGTACAGGGACGCTAGGGGGGCATTGGGTGTGACCCAGTACTTC. Its translation: CASSVYRDARGALGVTQYF.

This clone is a singleton in its sample. This chain connects TRBV18 to TRBJ1-1, with TRBD1 as a possible D gene (5 bases). Germline V lookup: CDR1 KGHSH, CDR2 LQKENI. Trimming shortened V by 5 bases and J by 5 bases, and 12 bases separated the two germline ends. The CDR3 has 13 amino acids. The CDR3 bases are TGTGCCAGCTCAAGGGACGTAGGAACTGAAGCTTTCTTT. This translates into CASSRDVGTEAFF.

This chain uses TRBV5-4 with TRBJ2-3; TRBD2 agrees at 10 bases. Germline CDR1 is SGHNT and CDR2 is YYREEE (reference sequence). The CDR3 spans 15 residues. V gave up 2 bases and J gave up 4 bases; unmatched junction bases: 4. CDR3 in amino acids: CASSFRAGGPDTQYF. The DNA of the CDR3 is TGTGCCAGCAGCTTCAGAGCGGGGGGGCCAGATACGCAGTATTTT.

The chain joins TRBV7-3 to TRBJ1-6, with 11 bases identical to TRBD1. J gave up 1 base and V 3 bases, and 11 bases lay outside the gene matches. Germline CDR1 and CDR2: SGHTA and FQGTGA. The length of the CDR3 is 20 residues. The CDR3 DNA is TGTGCCAGCAGCTTTCCGAGGACAGGGGGCAAAGGGTCCTATAATTCACCCCTCCACTTT. Protein: CASSFPRTGGKGSYNSPLHF.

The V gene is TRBV27, the J gene TRBJ2-1; perhaps D is TRBD1 or TRBD2 (6 bases each). CDR1 MNHEY and CDR2 SMNVEV come from the germline V gene (reference sequence). This CDR3 is 14 amino acids long. Trimming shortened V by 2 bases and J by 2 bases, and 7 bases separated the two germline ends. CDR3 residues: CASSLRGAYNEQFF. The CDR3 DNA follows: TGTGCCAGCAGTTTAAGGGGGGCCTACAATGAGCAGTTCTTC.

The J gene is TRBJ2-2, the V gene TRBV14, with D unclear. Trimming removed 6 bases from V and 2 bases from J, with 10 bases in between. Germline-derived CDR1 and CDR2 are SGHDN and FVKESK. This CDR3 region has 14 residues. The CDR3 here is CASRTQPNTGELFF. CDR3 coding DNA: TGTGCCAGCAGAACACAGCCCAACACCGGGGAGCTGTTTTTT. The whole variable domain, filled in from reference TRBV14 and TRBJ2-2, reads EAGVTQFPSHSVIEKGQTVTLRCDPISGHDNLYWYRRVMGKEIKFLLHFVKESKQDESGMPNNRFLAERTGGTYSTLKVQPAELEDSGVYFCASRTQPNTGELFFGEGSRLTVL.

V gene TRBV11-3 combines with J gene TRBJ2-3; D perhaps matches TRBD1 (6 bases). The CDR3 has 15 amino acids. V was shortened by 5 bases and J by 0 bases, with 12 bases between the two germline ends. CDR1 and CDR2 (germline): SGHNT, YENEEA. In DNA form, the CDR3 reads TGTGCCAGCAGCCATGGGACATCTAGCACAGATACGCAGTATTTT. It specifies CASSHGTSSTDTQYF. The full variable domain, with the rest looked up from reference TRBV11-3 and TRBJ2-3, is EAGVVQSPRYKIIEKKQPVAFWCNPISGHNTLYWYLQNLGQGPELLIRYENEEAVDDSQLPKDRFSAERLKGVDSTLKIQPAELGDSAVYLCASSHGTSSTDTQYFGPGTRLTVL.

In its sample, this clone was seen once. The gene calls are TRBV7-9 and TRBJ2-7; D possibly matches TRBD1 or TRBD2 (5 bases each). CDR3 length: 14 amino acids. Germline-derived CDR1 and CDR2 are SEHNR and FQNEAQ (reference sequence). The V end lost 5 bases, the J end lost 2 bases, and 13 bases lay between the germline ends. The CDR3 loop is CASSPGATAYEQYF. DNA of the CDR3: TGTGCCAGCAGCCCCGGGGCCACTGCCTACGAGCAGTACTTC. The complete variable domain, with remaining parts taken from reference TRBV7-9 and TRBJ2-7, reads DTGVSQNPRHKITKRGQNVTFRCDPISEHNRLYWYRQTLGQGPEFLTYFQNEAQLEKSRLLSDRFSAERPKGSFSTLEIQRTEQGDSAMYLCASSPGATAYEQYFGPGTRLTVT.

This clone was recorded once. The genes are TRBV9 and TRBJ1-4; D unresolved. V lost 4 bases to trimming and J lost 8 bases, with 18 bases between them. The CDR3 totals 15 residues. CDR1 and CDR2 (germline): SGDLS, YYNGEE. The CDR3 loop reads CASSPQPSDQEKLFF. CDR3 bases: TGTGCCAGCAGCCCCCAACCGTCAGATCAAGAAAAACTGTTTTTT.

V gene TRBV27 combines with J gene TRBJ1-6; 8 bases are a match to TRBD1. From germline, CDR1 is MNHEY and CDR2 SMNVEV (reference sequence). V was pared by 8 bases and J by 8 bases, with 5 bases of the junction left unmatched. The CDR3 extends over 13 amino acids. CDR3 nucleotides: TGTGCCAGCTGGGACAGGAGTTATTCACCCCTCCACTTT. It encodes CASWDRSYSPLHF.

This clone was found once. The V call is TRBV5-1, the J call TRBJ1-3; D possibly corresponds to TRBD1 (5 bases). This CDR3 has 14 residues. CDR1 and CDR2 from the germline V gene are SGHRS and YFSETQ. V lost 5 bases to trimming and J lost 0 bases, with 9 bases between them. The CDR3 here is CASSDGGSGNTIYF. CDR3 nucleotide sequence: TGCGCCAGCAGTGATGGGGGCTCTGGAAACACCATATATTTT.

The CDR3 sequence: CASTLGTSTDTQYF. The DNA for the CDR3 is TGTGCCAGCACCCTTGGGACTAGCACAGATACGCAGTATTTT. The rearrangement uses TRBV9 and TRBJ2-3, with D maybe TRBD2 (6 bases). V dropped 6 bases and J dropped 0 bases, with 11 bases sitting between them. CDR3 length equals 14 residues. The germline V gene has CDR1 SGDLS and CDR2 YYNGEE.

This clone was counted once. This chain connects TRBV19 to TRBJ2-3; 8 nucleotides match TRBD2. CDR3 length: 15 amino acids. Germline assignment: CDR1 LNHDA and CDR2 SQIVND (reference sequence). V lost 6 bases to trimming and J lost 3 bases; unmatched junction nucleotides: 8. Written as DNA, the CDR3 is TGTGCCAGTAGCATGGCGGGGGGCGCGACAGATACGCAGTATTTT. This codes for CASSMAGGATDTQYF.

This chain joins TRBV5-1 and TRBJ2-3, with a weak D call TRBD2 (5 bases). Trimming cost V 4 bases and J 0 bases, with 15 bases left between them. CDR1 and CDR2 (germline): SGHRS, YFSETQ. CDR3 length: 16 amino acids. The CDR3 loop is CASSQPLEPSTDTQYF. CDR3 DNA sequence: TGCGCCAGCAGCCAACCACTAGAGCCGAGCACAGATACGCAGTATTTT.

The CDR3 region has the DNA TGTGCCAGCTCTCAGGGGGCGGGAAACACTGAAGCTTTCTTT. Its translation: CASSQGAGNTEAFF. V is TRBV18 and J is TRBJ1-1; TRBD1 matches at 8 bases. Per the germline V gene, CDR1 is KGHSH and CDR2 is LQKENI. V lost 6 bases, J lost 2 bases, and 5 bases stayed unmatched. The CDR3 length is 14 residues.

This rearrangement joins TRBV13 to TRBJ1-1, with D perhaps matching TRBD1 (5 bases). The CDR3 totals 18 residues. The ends were cut back, 5 bases at V and 3 bases at J, with 25 bases in the middle. Germline values: CDR1 PRHDT, CDR2 FYEKMQ (reference sequence). CDR3 in DNA: TGTGCCAGCAGCCAAGATAGGGACCTCTCCCCCGCTGACACTGAAGCTTTCTTT. Its protein is CASSQDRDLSPADTEAFF.